These 8 T cell receptor beta chains came from one sample sequenced in a study of untreated major depressive disorder. The study, taken as a whole, reports: CD4+ T cells from depressed patients used TRBV05-01 (Vbeta 5.1) more often than controls.

The method was immunoSEQ multiplex PCR; TCRdb's version includes in-frame clones alone and lacks a portion of them. The table records around 13,000 clones, about 90% of them present only once. No cognate antigen is known for these TCRs. The sample was CD4+ T cells from PBMCs. Source of these receptors: a woman in her twenties or thirties with major depressive disorder.

The rearrangement links TRBV5-1 to TRBJ2-3; D is perhaps TRBD1 (5 bases). The CDR3 spans 14 residues. From germline, CDR1 is SGHRS and CDR2 YFSETQ. V lost 4 bases to trimming and J lost 4 bases, with 13 bases between them. CDR3 region: CASSQGHVADTQYF. CDR3 DNA: TGCGCCAGCAGCCAAGGACACGTGGCAGATACGCAGTATTTT.

The chain joins TRBV7-9 to TRBJ1-4; 11 bases align to TRBD1. The CDR3 is 15 amino acids. Germline loops: CDR1 SEHNR, CDR2 FQNEAQ (reference sequence). V shed 5 bases and J 8 bases; nucleotides not matched to a gene: 7. DNA for the CDR3: TGTGCCAGCAGCACAACGGACAGGGGGCACGAAAAACTGTTTTTT. Its translation is CASSTTDRGHEKLFF.

The chain is built from TRBV29-1 and TRBJ1-1; a weak D match, TRBD1 (6 bases). V was clipped by 6 bases and J by 4 bases, with 12 bases between them. The CDR3 contains 12 residues. Germline V gene sequence: CDR1 SQVTM, CDR2 ANQGSEA. This chain's CDR3 is CSVEQGATEAFF. Here the CDR3 DNA reads TGCAGCGTGGAACAGGGTGCCACTGAAGCTTTCTTT.

The V and J genes are TRBV9 and TRBJ2-7, with D possibly matching TRBD1 (5 bases). Germline V gene sequence: CDR1 SGDLS, CDR2 YYNGEE. Deletions cut 2 bases from V and 3 bases from J, with 15 bases between. The CDR3 has 15 amino acids. CDR3: CASSVDKGLGYEQYF. The CDR3 nucleotides are TGTGCCAGCAGCGTTGACAAGGGGCTTGGCTACGAGCAGTACTTC.

As regards this clone: Other DNA sequences in this specimen translate into the identical CDR3. V and J are TRBV5-1 and TRBJ1-4; tentatively, D is TRBD1 (5 bases). The germline CDR1 and CDR2 sequences are SGHRS and YFSETQ. The CDR3 is made up of 15 amino acids. Trimming shortened V by 5 bases and J by 0 bases, and 11 bases separated the two germline ends. The CDR3 coding sequence is TGCGCCAGCAGGGGGACTGTTGCAACTAATGAAAAACTGTTTTTT. Encoded protein: CASRGTVATNEKLFF.

V gene TRBV4-3 combines with J gene TRBJ2-1; tentative D call: TRBD2 (5 bases). The CDR3 extends over 14 amino acids. CDR1 is LGHNA, CDR2 YSLEER, per germline. V lost 5 bases and J lost 6, with 14 bases in between. This CDR3 reads CASSVLASINEQFF. The DNA of the CDR3 is TGCGCCAGCAGCGTGTTAGCGAGTATCAATGAGCAGTTCTTC.

Here the CDR3 reads CASSHGGRAFF. The CDR3 DNA is TGTGCCAGCAGCCACGGAGGTCGCGCTTTCTTT. The V call is TRBV11-2, the J call TRBJ1-1, with unresolved D. This CDR3 spans 11 amino acids. Germline CDR1 and CDR2: SGHAT and FQNNGV. V lost 5 bases and J lost 11, with 12 bases in between.

V and J are TRBV7-2 and TRBJ2-5; unclear D gene. Germline-derived CDR1 and CDR2 are SGHTA and FQGNSA. The CDR3 runs to 11 residues. V was clipped by 1 base and J by 11 bases, with 8 bases between them. The CDR3, as DNA: TGTGCCAGCAGCTTAGGGGGATCACAGTACTTC. Translating it yields CASSLGGSQYF. Based on the CDR3 plus reference TRBV7-2 and TRBJ2-5, the full variable domain is GAGVSQSPSNKVTEKGKDVELRCDPISGHTALYWYRQSLGQGLEFLIYFQGNSAPDKSGLPSDRFSAERTGGSVSTLTIQRTQQEDSAVYLCASSLGGSQYFGPGTRLLVL.